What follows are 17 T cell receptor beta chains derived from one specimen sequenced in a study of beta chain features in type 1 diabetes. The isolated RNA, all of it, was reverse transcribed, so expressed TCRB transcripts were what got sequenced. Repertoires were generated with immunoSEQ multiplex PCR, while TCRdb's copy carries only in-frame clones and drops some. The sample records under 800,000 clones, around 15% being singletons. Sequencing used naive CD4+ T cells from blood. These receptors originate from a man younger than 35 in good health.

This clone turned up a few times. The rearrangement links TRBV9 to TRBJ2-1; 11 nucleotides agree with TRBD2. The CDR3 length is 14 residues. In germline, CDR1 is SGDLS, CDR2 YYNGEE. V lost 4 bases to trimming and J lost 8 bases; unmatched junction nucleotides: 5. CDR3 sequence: CASSPSGRWDEQFF. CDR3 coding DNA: TGTGCCAGCAGCCCTAGCGGGAGGTGGGATGAGCAGTTCTTC.

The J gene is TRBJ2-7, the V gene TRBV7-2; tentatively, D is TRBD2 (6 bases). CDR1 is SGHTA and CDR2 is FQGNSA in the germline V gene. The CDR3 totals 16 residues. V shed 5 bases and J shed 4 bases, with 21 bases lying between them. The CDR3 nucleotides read TGTGCCAGCAGCAAACAGCTCCGGCGGGATGGTTACGAGCAGTACTTC. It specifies CASSKQLRRDGYEQYF.

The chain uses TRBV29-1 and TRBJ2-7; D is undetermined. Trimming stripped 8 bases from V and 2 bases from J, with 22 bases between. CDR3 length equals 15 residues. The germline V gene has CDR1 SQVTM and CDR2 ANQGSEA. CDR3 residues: CSSVEYSPDPYEQYF. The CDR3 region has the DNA TGCAGCTCAGTTGAATACAGCCCGGATCCCTACGAGCAGTACTTC.

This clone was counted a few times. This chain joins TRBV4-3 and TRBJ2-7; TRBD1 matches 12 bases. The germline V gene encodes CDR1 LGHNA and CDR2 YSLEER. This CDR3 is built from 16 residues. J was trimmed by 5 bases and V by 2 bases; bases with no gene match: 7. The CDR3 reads CASSQRGTGGLDEQYF. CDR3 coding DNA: TGCGCCAGCAGCCAACGTGGGACAGGGGGCTTGGACGAGCAGTACTTC.

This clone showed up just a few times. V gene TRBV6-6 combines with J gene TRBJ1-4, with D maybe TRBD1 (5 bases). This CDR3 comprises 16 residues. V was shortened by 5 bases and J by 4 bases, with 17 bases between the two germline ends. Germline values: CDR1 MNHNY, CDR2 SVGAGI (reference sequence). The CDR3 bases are TGTGCCAGCAGTCACCATTCGGGGCAGTTTAATGAAAAACTGTTTTTT. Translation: CASSHHSGQFNEKLFF.

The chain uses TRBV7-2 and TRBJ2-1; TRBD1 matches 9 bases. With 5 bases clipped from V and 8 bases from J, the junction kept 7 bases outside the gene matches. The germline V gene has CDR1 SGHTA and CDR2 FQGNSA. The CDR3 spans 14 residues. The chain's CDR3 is CASSAQGQGHEQFF. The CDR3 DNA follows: TGTGCCAGCAGCGCCCAGGGACAGGGACATGAGCAGTTCTTC.

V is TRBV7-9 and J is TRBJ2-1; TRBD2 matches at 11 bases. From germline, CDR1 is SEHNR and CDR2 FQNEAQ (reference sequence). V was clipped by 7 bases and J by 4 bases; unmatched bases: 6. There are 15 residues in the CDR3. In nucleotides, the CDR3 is TGTGCCAGCACCCCCGGGACTAGCGGATACAATGAGCAGTTCTTC. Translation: CASTPGTSGYNEQFF.

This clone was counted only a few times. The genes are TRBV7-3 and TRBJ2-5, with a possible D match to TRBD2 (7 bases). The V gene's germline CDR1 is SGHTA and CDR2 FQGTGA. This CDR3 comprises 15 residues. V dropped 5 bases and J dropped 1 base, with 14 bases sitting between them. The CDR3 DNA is TGTGCCAGCAGCCCCCTGGGGGGGCTCCAAGAGACCCAGTACTTC. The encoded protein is CASSPLGGLQETQYF.

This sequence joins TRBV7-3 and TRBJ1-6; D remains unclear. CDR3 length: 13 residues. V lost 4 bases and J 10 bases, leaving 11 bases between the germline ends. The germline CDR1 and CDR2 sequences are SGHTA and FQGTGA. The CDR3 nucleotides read TGTGCCAGCAGCTCAGTTACGTGGTCACCCCTCCACTTT. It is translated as CASSSVTWSPLHF.

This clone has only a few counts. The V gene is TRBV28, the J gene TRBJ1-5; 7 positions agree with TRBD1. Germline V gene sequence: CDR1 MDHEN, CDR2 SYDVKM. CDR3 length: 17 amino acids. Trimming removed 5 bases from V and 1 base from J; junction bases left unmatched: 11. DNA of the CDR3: TGTGCCAGCAGTGGTTACGTGGACAGGAAGAGCAATCAGCCCCAGCATTTT. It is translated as CASSGYVDRKSNQPQHF. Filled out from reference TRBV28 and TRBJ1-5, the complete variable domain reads DVKVTQSSRYLVKRTGEKVFLECVQDMDHENMFWYRQDPGLGLRLIYFSYDVKMKEKGDIPEGYSVSREKKERFSLILESASTNQTSMYLCASSGYVDRKSNQPQHFGDGTRLSIL.

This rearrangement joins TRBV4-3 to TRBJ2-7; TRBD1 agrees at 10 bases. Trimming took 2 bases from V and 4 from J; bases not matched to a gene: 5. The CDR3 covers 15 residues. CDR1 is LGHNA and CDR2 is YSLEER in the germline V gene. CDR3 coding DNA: TGCGCCAGCAGCCAACTAGACAGGGGGCGATACGAGCAGTACTTC. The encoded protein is CASSQLDRGRYEQYF.

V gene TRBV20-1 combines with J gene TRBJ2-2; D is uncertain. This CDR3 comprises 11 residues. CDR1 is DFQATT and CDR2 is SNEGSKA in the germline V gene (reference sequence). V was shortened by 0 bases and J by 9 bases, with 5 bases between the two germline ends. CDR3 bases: TGCAGTGCTAGAGATGCAAGGGAGCTGTTTTTT. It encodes CSARDARELFF.

The CDR3 sequence is CASSLHSGSEAFF. As DNA, the CDR3 is TGTGCCAGCAGCTTACATTCAGGGAGTGAAGCTTTCTTT. J is TRBJ1-1 and V is TRBV11-3, with D perhaps TRBD1 (5 bases). The CDR3 spans 13 residues. The germline CDR1 and CDR2 sequences are SGHNT and YENEEA. V lost 2 bases and J 7 bases, leaving 11 bases between the germline ends. The full variable domain, completed using reference TRBV11-3 and TRBJ1-1, is EAGVVQSPRYKIIEKKQPVAFWCNPISGHNTLYWYLQNLGQGPELLIRYENEEAVDDSQLPKDRFSAERLKGVDSTLKIQPAELGDSAVYLCASSLHSGSEAFFGQGTRLTVV.

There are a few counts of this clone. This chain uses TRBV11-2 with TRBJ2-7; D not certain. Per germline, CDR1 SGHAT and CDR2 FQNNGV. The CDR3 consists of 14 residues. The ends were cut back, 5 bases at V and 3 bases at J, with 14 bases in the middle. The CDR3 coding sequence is TGTGCCAGCAGCCCCCGGTATGCCAGCTACGAGCAGTACTTC. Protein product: CASSPRYASYEQYF.

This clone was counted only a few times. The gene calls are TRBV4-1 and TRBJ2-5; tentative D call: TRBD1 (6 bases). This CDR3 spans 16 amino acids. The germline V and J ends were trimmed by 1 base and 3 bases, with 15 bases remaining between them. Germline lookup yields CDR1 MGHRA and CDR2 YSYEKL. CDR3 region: CASSQVGGRREETQYF. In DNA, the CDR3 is TGCGCCAGCAGCCAAGTAGGGGGACGGCGGGAAGAGACCCAGTACTTC.

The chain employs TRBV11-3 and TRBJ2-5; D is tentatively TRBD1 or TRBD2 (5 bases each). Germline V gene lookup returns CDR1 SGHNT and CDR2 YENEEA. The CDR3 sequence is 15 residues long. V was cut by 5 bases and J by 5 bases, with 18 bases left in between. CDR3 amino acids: CASSLISGPRETQYF. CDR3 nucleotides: TGTGCCAGCAGCCTAATCTCGGGGCCGAGGGAGACCCAGTACTTC. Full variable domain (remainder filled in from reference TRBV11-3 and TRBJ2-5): EAGVVQSPRYKIIEKKQPVAFWCNPISGHNTLYWYLQNLGQGPELLIRYENEEAVDDSQLPKDRFSAERLKGVDSTLKIQPAELGDSAVYLCASSLISGPRETQYFGPGTRLLVL.

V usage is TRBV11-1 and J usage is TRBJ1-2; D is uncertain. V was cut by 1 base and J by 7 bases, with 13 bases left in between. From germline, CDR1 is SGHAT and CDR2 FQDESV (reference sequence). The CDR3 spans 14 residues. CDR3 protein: CASSLDPGISGYTF. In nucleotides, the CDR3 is TGTGCCAGCAGCTTAGACCCTGGGATATCTGGCTACACCTTC.